Given below is one T cell receptor beta chain in context. CDR3 length: 15 amino acids. V gave up 0 bases and J gave up 3 bases, with 9 bases separating them. Germline loops: CDR1 LGHDT, CDR2 YNNKEL (reference sequence). This sample is part of a study of blood T cell repertoires in COVID-19. In the study overall: Some COVID-19 samples were acute and others convalescent; all came from the United States, Italy and Spain. In each case, the material was cDNA or gDNA derived from T cells, B-cell-depleted T cells, or PBMCs.

Only in-frame clones appear in the TCRdb table, and some are missing; sequencing was by immunoSEQ multiplex PCR. The repertoire includes roughly 150,000 clones, 65% to 85% of them detected once, and approximately 10% sits in the top ten. The clonotype originates from a man aged 70 or older with active or convalescent COVID-19. Specimen: peripheral blood. This chain links TRBV3-1 (or the pseudogene TRBV3-2) with TRBJ1-3; D is uncertain. The CDR3 bases are TGTGCCAGCAGCCAAGATGCCGCCGGTGGAAACACCATATATTTT. Translating gives CASSQDAAGGNTIYF.